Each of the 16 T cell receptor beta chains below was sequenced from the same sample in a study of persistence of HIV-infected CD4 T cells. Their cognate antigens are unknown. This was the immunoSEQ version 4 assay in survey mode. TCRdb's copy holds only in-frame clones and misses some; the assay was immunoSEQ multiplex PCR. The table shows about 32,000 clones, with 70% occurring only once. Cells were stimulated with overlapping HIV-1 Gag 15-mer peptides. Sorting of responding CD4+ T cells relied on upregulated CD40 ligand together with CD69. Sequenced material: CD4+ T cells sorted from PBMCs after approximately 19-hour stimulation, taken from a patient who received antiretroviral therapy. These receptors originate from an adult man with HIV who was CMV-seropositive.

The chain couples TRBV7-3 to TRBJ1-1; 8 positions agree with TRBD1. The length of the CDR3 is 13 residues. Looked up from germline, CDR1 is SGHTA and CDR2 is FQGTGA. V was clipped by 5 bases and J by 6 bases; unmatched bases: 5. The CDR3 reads CASSQKQGAEAFF. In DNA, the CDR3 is TGTGCCAGCAGCCAAAAACAGGGGGCTGAAGCTTTCTTT. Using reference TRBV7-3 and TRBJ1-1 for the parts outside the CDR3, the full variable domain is GAGVSQTPSNKVTEKGKYVELRCDPISGHTALYWYRQSLGQGPEFLIYFQGTGAADDSGLPNDRFFAVRPEGSVSTLKIQRTERGDSAVYLCASSQKQGAEAFFGQGTRLTVV.

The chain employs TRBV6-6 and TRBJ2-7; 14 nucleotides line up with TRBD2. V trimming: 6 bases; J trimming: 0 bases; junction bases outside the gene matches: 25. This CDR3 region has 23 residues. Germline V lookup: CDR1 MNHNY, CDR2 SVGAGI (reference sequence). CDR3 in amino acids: CASSFRPGLAGGLAQPYSYEQYF. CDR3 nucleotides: TGTGCCAGCAGCTTCCGGCCCGGACTAGCGGGGGGCCTAGCTCAACCTTACTCCTACGAGCAGTACTTC.

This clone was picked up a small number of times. CDR3 loop: CASSERAGGPPLHF. As DNA, the CDR3 is TGTGCCAGCAGTGAAAGGGCAGGGGGGCCACCCCTCCACTTT. The gene calls are TRBV2 and TRBJ1-6, with TRBD1 matching over 7 bases. CDR3 size: 14 residues. The germline CDR1 and CDR2 sequences are SNHLY and FYNNEI. The V gene end was trimmed by 2 bases and the J gene end by 11 bases; junction bases not matched to a gene: 6.

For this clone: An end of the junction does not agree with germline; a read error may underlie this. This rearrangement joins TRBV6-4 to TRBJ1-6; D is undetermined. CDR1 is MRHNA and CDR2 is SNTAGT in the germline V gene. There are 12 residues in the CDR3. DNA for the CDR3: TGTGCCAGCAGTGACGGGGTAGGTACGGCGACCTTT. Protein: CASSDGVGTATF.

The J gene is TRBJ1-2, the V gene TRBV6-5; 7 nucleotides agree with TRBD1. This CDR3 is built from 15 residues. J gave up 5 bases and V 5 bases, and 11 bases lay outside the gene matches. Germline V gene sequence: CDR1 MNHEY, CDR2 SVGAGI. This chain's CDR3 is CASSTYRGERYGYTF. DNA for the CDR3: TGTGCCAGCAGTACGTACAGGGGAGAGCGTTATGGCTACACCTTC.

This CDR3 reads CATSSSGLAGENTGELFF. The CDR3 DNA reads TGTGCCACCAGCAGCTCAGGACTAGCGGGGGAGAACACCGGGGAGCTGTTTTTT. The V call is TRBV15, the J call TRBJ2-2, with 13 nucleotides matching TRBD2. The CDR3 extends over 18 amino acids. J lost 1 base, V lost 3 bases, and 5 bases had no gene match. Germline values: CDR1 LNHNV, CDR2 YYDKDF (reference sequence).

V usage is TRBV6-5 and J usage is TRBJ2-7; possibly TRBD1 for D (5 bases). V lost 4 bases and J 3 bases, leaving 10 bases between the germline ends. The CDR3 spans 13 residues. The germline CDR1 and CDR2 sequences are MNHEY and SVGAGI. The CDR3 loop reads CASSLDSLYEQYF. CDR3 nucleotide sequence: TGTGCCAGCAGTTTAGACAGCCTCTACGAGCAGTACTTC.

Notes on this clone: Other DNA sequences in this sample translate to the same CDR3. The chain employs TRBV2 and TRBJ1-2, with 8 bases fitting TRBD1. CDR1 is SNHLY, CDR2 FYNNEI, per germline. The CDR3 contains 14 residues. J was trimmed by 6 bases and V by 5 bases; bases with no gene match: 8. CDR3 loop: CASSPTGGGDGYTF. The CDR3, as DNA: TGTGCCAGCAGTCCCACAGGGGGGGGCGATGGCTACACCTTC. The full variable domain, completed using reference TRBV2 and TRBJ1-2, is EPEVTQTPSHQVTQMGQEVILRCVPISNHLYFYWYRQILGQKVEFLVSFYNNEISEKSEIFDDQFSVERPDGSNFTLKIRSTKLEDSAMYFCASSPTGGGDGYTFGSGTRLTVV.

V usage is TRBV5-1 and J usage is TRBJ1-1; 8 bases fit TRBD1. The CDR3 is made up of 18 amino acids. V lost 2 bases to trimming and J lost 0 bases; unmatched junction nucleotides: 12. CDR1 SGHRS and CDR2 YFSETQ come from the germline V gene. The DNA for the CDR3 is TGCGCCAGCAGCTTTGGCGACAGGGGTGAGTTCATGAACACTGAAGCTTTCTTT. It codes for CASSFGDRGEFMNTEAFF.

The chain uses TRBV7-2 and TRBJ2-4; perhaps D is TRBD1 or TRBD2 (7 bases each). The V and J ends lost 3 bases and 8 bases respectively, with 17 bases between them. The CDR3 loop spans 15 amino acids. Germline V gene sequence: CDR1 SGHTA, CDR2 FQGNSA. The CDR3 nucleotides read TGTGCCAGCAGCTTCCGCCAGACAGGGAGGGACATTCAGTACTTC. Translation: CASSFRQTGRDIQYF. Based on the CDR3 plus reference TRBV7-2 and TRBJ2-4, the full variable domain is GAGVSQSPSNKVTEKGKDVELRCDPISGHTALYWYRQSLGQGLEFLIYFQGNSAPDKSGLPSDRFSAERTGGSVSTLTIQRTQQEDSAVYLCASSFRQTGRDIQYFGAGTRLSVL.

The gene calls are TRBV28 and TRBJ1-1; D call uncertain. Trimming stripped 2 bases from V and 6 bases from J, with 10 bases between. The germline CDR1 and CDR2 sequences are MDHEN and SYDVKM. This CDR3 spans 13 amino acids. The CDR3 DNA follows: TGTGCCAGCAGTTTAGGAAGGAGGTCTGAAGCTTTCTTT. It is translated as CASSLGRRSEAFF.

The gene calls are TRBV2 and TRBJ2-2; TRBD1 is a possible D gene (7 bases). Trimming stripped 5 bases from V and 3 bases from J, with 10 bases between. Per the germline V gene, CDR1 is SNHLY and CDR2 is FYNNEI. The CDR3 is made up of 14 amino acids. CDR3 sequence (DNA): TGTGCCAGCAGTCTCAGGGGGGACACCGGGGAGCTGTTTTTT. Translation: CASSLRGDTGELFF. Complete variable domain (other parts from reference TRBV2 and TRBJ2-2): EPEVTQTPSHQVTQMGQEVILRCVPISNHLYFYWYRQILGQKVEFLVSFYNNEISEKSEIFDDQFSVERPDGSNFTLKIRSTKLEDSAMYFCASSLRGDTGELFFGEGSRLTVL.

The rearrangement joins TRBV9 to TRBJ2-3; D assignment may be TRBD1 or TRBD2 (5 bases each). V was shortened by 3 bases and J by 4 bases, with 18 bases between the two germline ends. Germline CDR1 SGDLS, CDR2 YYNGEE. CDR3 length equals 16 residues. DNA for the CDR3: TGTGCCAGCAGCGCCACCGGGACCAGTGCTCCAGATACGCAGTATTTT. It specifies CASSATGTSAPDTQYF.

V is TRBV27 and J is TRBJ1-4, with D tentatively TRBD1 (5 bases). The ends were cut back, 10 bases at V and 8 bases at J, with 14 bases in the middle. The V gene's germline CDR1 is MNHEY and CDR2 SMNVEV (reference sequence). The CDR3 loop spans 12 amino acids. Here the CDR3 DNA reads TGTGCCACCGGACATCTGGAGGAAAAACTGTTTTTT. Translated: CATGHLEEKLFF.

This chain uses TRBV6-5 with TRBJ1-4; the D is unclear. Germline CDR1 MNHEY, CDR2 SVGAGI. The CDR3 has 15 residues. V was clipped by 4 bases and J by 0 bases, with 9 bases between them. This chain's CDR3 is CASSFGLATNEKLFF. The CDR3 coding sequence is TGTGCCAGCAGTTTCGGGCTTGCAACTAATGAAAAACTGTTTTTT.

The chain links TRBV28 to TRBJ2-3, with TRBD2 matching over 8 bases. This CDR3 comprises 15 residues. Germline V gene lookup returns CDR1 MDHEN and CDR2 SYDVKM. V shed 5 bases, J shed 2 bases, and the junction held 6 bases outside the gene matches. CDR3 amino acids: CASSPHGGATDTQYF. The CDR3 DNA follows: TGTGCCAGCAGTCCCCACGGGGGGGCCACAGATACGCAGTATTTT.